This T cell receptor beta chain was found in a study of T cell responses to AZD1222 COVID-19 vaccine. Using immunoSEQ multiplex PCR, the repertoire was profiled, and TCRdb retains in-frame clones only, with some absent. Counted here are about 130,000 clones, around 90% occurring once; the ten biggest clones make up roughly 1%. The study, taken as a whole, reports: Within unmutated variant regions lay the reported targets of nearly half of spike-specific TCRs. Spike-specific TCR repertoires showed rising breadth and depth after two AZD1222 doses.

V lost 8 bases to trimming and J lost 4 bases; unmatched junction nucleotides: 10. The CDR3 runs 15 residues. Germline CDR1 MNHEY, CDR2 SMNVEV (reference sequence). In this sample, this clone turned up a few times. The antigen remains undetermined. The receptor was derived from an adult who received the AZD1222 COVID-19 vaccine. This chain joins TRBV27 and TRBJ2-1, with 8 nucleotides matching TRBD2. The starting material was peripheral blood, obtained 28 days after the second AZD1222 dose. In DNA form, the CDR3 reads TGTGCCAGCCGCCTGATGGGACTAGGGTACAATGAGCAGTTCTTC. Encoded protein: CASRLMGLGYNEQFF.